Listed here is a single T cell receptor (beta chain). Some clones are missing from TCRdb's copy, which holds only in-frame ones; the method was immunoSEQ multiplex PCR. Among tens of thousands of clones listed, about four fifths were seen once. This entry comes from a study of glioma-infiltrating T cells after dendritic cell vaccination. Trimming left V 1 base short and J 4 bases short, with 16 bases between. The V gene's germline CDR1 is LNHNV and CDR2 YYDKDF (reference sequence). The CDR3 spans 16 residues. Sequences were derived from blood, sampled before dendritic cell vaccination. The gene calls are TRBV15 and TRBJ1-1; D is uncertain. The TCR comes from a human donor with glioblastoma. The DNA for the CDR3 is TGTGCCACCAGCAGAGTCAGCGCGACTCCAATCACTGAAGCTTTCTTT. Translating gives CATSRVSATPITEAFF.